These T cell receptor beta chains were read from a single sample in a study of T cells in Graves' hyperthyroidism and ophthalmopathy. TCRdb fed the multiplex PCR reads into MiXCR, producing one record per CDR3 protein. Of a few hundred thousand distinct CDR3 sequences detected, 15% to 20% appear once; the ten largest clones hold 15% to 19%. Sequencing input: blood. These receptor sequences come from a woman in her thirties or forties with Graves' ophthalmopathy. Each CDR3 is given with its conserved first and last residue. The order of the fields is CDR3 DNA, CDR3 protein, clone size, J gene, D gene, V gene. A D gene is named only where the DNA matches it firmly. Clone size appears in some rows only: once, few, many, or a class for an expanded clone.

CDR3nt: TGTGCCAGCAGTTACGCAGCGGGACGGACCGGGGAGCTGTTTTTT; CDR3aa: CASSYAAGRTGELFF; abundance: many; j_gene: TRBJ2-2; d_gene: TRBD2; v_gene: TRBV6-2/TRBV6-3
CDR3nt: TGTGCCAGCAGTTCCCGTGGGGGGTACGAGCAGTACTTC; CDR3aa: CASSSRGGYEQYF; abundance: many; j_gene: TRBJ2-7; d_gene: -; v_gene: TRBV28
CDR3nt: TGTGCCAGCAGTTCAGCGGGAGTAAACTACGAGCAGTACTTC; CDR3aa: CASSSAGVNYEQYF; abundance: many; j_gene: TRBJ2-7; d_gene: TRBD2; v_gene: TRBV12-3/TRBV12-4
CDR3nt: TGTGCCAGTAGTATCCGGGACAGGGGGATCAGCAATCAGCCCCAGCATTTT; CDR3aa: CASSIRDRGISNQPQHF; abundance: many; j_gene: TRBJ1-5; d_gene: TRBD1; v_gene: TRBV19
CDR3nt: TGTGCCAGTAGTCCCACGACAGGAAGTACGGGGCAGTACTTC; CDR3aa: CASSPTTGSTGQYF; abundance: many; j_gene: TRBJ2-7; d_gene: -; v_gene: TRBV19
CDR3nt: TGTGCCACCCACCGGGGCACCAACACTGAAGCTTTCTTT; CDR3aa: CATHRGTNTEAFF; abundance: many; j_gene: TRBJ1-1; d_gene: -; v_gene: TRBV2
CDR3nt: TGCAGTGCTAGAGATTTGTCGATAGGATTCTTCTATGGCTACACCTTC; CDR3aa: CSARDLSIGFFYGYTF; abundance: many; j_gene: TRBJ1-2; d_gene: -; v_gene: TRBV20-1
CDR3nt: TGTGCCAGCAGTTTTAATAGGGGAGAGACCCAGTACTTC; CDR3aa: CASSFNRGETQYF; abundance: medium-sized; j_gene: TRBJ2-5; d_gene: -; v_gene: TRBV28
CDR3nt: TGTGCCAGCAGCGTAAGAGACACTGAAGCTTTCTTT; CDR3aa: CASSVRDTEAFF; abundance: many; j_gene: TRBJ1-1; d_gene: -; v_gene: TRBV7-9
CDR3nt: TGTGCCAGTATGCGTCAGGACCCTAGGGGCACCGGGGAGCTGTTTTTT; CDR3aa: CASMRQDPRGTGELFF; abundance: once; j_gene: TRBJ2-2; d_gene: -; v_gene: TRBV25-1
CDR3nt: TGCAGTGCTAGTGCGGACTCTGGGGCCAACGTCCTGACTTTC; CDR3aa: CSASADSGANVLTF; abundance: many; j_gene: TRBJ2-6; d_gene: -; v_gene: TRBV20-1
CDR3nt: TGTGCCAGCAGCTTAGCAGGATATGGCAATCAGCCCCAGCATTTT; CDR3aa: CASSLAGYGNQPQHF; abundance: many; j_gene: TRBJ1-5; d_gene: -; v_gene: TRBV7-2
CDR3nt: TGTGCCAGCAGTTTAGCCCAGCCCCAGCATTTT; CDR3aa: CASSLAQPQHF; abundance: -; j_gene: TRBJ1-5; d_gene: -; v_gene: TRBV28
CDR3nt: TGTGCCAGCAGACTGGACTCCCCAGAGACCCAGTACTTC; CDR3aa: CASRLDSPETQYF; abundance: many; j_gene: TRBJ2-5; d_gene: -; v_gene: TRBV6-5
CDR3nt: TGTGCCAGCAGTTACCTTGGTTTTAGCGGGAGGGCCTACGAGCAGTACTTC; CDR3aa: CASSYLGFSGRAYEQYF; abundance: many; j_gene: TRBJ2-7; d_gene: TRBD2; v_gene: TRBV6-5
CDR3nt: TGTGCCAGCAGTTTATCGTACTCCGGGACAGGTTCCTACGAGCAGTACTTC; CDR3aa: CASSLSYSGTGSYEQYF; abundance: many; j_gene: TRBJ2-7; d_gene: TRBD1; v_gene: TRBV27
CDR3nt: -; CDR3aa: CSAISVSGGRVNEQYF; abundance: many; j_gene: TRBJ2-7; d_gene: -; v_gene: TRBV20-1
CDR3nt: TGCAGCGCCCTAGGGGGCAGAGGGAACGAGCAGTACTTC; CDR3aa: CSALGGRGNEQYF; abundance: many; j_gene: TRBJ2-7; d_gene: TRBD1; v_gene: TRBV29-1
CDR3nt: TGTGCCAGTAGTATCCGGGGCGCGGGTCAGCCCCAGCATTTT; CDR3aa: CASSIRGAGQPQHF; abundance: many; j_gene: TRBJ1-5; d_gene: -; v_gene: TRBV19
CDR3nt: TGTGCCAGCATTTCACCGACAGGGTTGAACACTGAAGCTTTCTTT; CDR3aa: CASISPTGLNTEAFF; abundance: many; j_gene: TRBJ1-1; d_gene: TRBD1; v_gene: TRBV6-2/TRBV6-3
CDR3nt: TGTGCCAGCAGTACGACGGGCAGGGGGCTCCAAGAGACCCAGTACTTC; CDR3aa: CASSTTGRGLQETQYF; abundance: many; j_gene: TRBJ2-5; d_gene: TRBD1; v_gene: TRBV27
CDR3nt: TGTGCCAGCAGTGAAGATTGGGTTCCTAGGTTCTTC; CDR3aa: CASSEDWVPRFF; abundance: many; j_gene: TRBJ2-1; d_gene: -; v_gene: TRBV2
CDR3nt: TGTGCCAGCAGTTTCTCGCTGAACACTGAAGCTTTCTTT; CDR3aa: CASSFSLNTEAFF; abundance: few; j_gene: TRBJ1-1; d_gene: -; v_gene: TRBV28
CDR3nt: TGTGCCAGCAGAGACACAGGGGGTCGGACTGAAGCTTTCTTT; CDR3aa: CASRDTGGRTEAFF; abundance: many; j_gene: TRBJ1-1; d_gene: TRBD1; v_gene: TRBV6-1
CDR3nt: TGCGCCAGCAGCCAAGAGTTTGCGTCTAGCGGACAAGAGACCCAGTACTTC; CDR3aa: CASSQEFASSGQETQYF; abundance: many; j_gene: TRBJ2-5; d_gene: TRBD2; v_gene: TRBV4-1
CDR3nt: TGTGCCATCACCGAGGGGGGCGGGAGGGCCGACGAGCAGTACTTC; CDR3aa: CAITEGGGRADEQYF; abundance: -; j_gene: TRBJ2-7; d_gene: TRBD2; v_gene: TRBV10-3
CDR3nt: TGTGCCAGCAGTTCCTTCTTCAGCGGGAGGGTCGAGCAGTACTTC; CDR3aa: CASSSFFSGRVEQYF; abundance: many; j_gene: TRBJ2-7; d_gene: TRBD2; v_gene: TRBV28
CDR3nt: TGTGCCAGCAGTCGCCGGGGTTCGGGATTACCGGACTACGAGCAGTACTTC; CDR3aa: CASSRRGSGLPDYEQYF; abundance: many; j_gene: TRBJ2-7; d_gene: -; v_gene: TRBV27
CDR3nt: TGTGCCAGCAGCCAAGACCGGTTGGGCAATCAGCCCCAGCATTTT; CDR3aa: CASSQDRLGNQPQHF; abundance: many; j_gene: TRBJ1-5; d_gene: -; v_gene: TRBV4-2
CDR3nt: TGTGCCAGCAGCTTAGCGGGAGGTTCCGAGCAGTACTTC; CDR3aa: CASSLAGGSEQYF; abundance: many; j_gene: TRBJ2-7; d_gene: -; v_gene: TRBV7-8
CDR3nt: TGCGCCAGCAGCCAAGCGAACCTAATCTCCTACGAGCAGTACTTC; CDR3aa: CASSQANLISYEQYF; abundance: -; j_gene: TRBJ2-7; d_gene: -; v_gene: TRBV4-3
CDR3nt: TGTGCCATCAGTGAGATGGGGCGAGCGGGAGAAGGAGAGACCCAGTACTTC; CDR3aa: CAISEMGRAGEGETQYF; abundance: many; j_gene: TRBJ2-5; d_gene: TRBD2; v_gene: TRBV10-3
CDR3nt: TGTGTCAGCAGCAGAGGACTAGCGGGAGGAGAGACCCAGTACTTC; CDR3aa: CVSSRGLAGGETQYF; abundance: -; j_gene: TRBJ2-5; d_gene: TRBD2; v_gene: TRBV7-8
CDR3nt: TGCGCCAGCAGCCAAGGAAGGGCGGGCCAAGAGACCCAGTACTTC; CDR3aa: CASSQGRAGQETQYF; abundance: -; j_gene: TRBJ2-5; d_gene: -; v_gene: TRBV4-3
CDR3nt: TGTGCCAGCAGCTCAATGGTATTGAGTGGGTATGGCTACAACTTC; CDR3aa: CASSSMVLSGYGYNF; abundance: -; j_gene: TRBJ1-2; d_gene: -; v_gene: TRBV7-2
CDR3nt: TGTGCCAGCAGGTACAGGGAGGACACCGGGGAGCTGTTTTTT; CDR3aa: CASRYREDTGELFF; abundance: -; j_gene: TRBJ2-2; d_gene: -; v_gene: TRBV12-3/TRBV12-4
CDR3nt: TGTGCCAGCAGTTACTCGATGCCAGCTGACTTGAACACTGAAGCTTTCTTT; CDR3aa: CASSYSMPADLNTEAFF; abundance: -; j_gene: TRBJ1-1; d_gene: -; v_gene: TRBV6-2/TRBV6-3
CDR3nt: TGTGCCAGCAGCTATGGGACAGGGGGCGCAACAATACAAGAGACCCAGTACTTC; CDR3aa: CASSYGTGGATIQETQYF; abundance: few; j_gene: TRBJ2-5; d_gene: TRBD1; v_gene: TRBV11-2
CDR3nt: TGTGCCAGCAGTGAAGGGTCGCTTAACACCGGGGAGCTGTTTTTT; CDR3aa: CASSEGSLNTGELFF; abundance: many; j_gene: TRBJ2-2; d_gene: -; v_gene: TRBV6-1
CDR3nt: TGTGCCAGCAGCAGAGGACTAGCGGGAGTCCCCCTCTCCTACGAGCAGTACTTC; CDR3aa: CASSRGLAGVPLSYEQYF; abundance: many; j_gene: TRBJ2-7; d_gene: TRBD2; v_gene: TRBV7-8
CDR3nt: TGTGCCAGCAGCCAAGACCCAAGGGGAGGGCAGCCCCAGCATTTT; CDR3aa: CASSQDPRGGQPQHF; abundance: few; j_gene: TRBJ1-5; d_gene: -; v_gene: TRBV4-2
CDR3nt: TGTGCCAGCAGTGAATGGCTGGCTAGCGGGATGCACGAGCAGTACTTC; CDR3aa: CASSEWLASGMHEQYF; abundance: many; j_gene: TRBJ2-7; d_gene: TRBD2; v_gene: TRBV25-1
CDR3nt: TGTGCCAGCAGTTTGTTACAGCAAAATGAAGCTTTCTTT; CDR3aa: CASSLLQQNEAFF; abundance: -; j_gene: TRBJ1-1; d_gene: -; v_gene: TRBV12-3/TRBV12-4
CDR3nt: TGTGCCAGCAGAATTTCCCGACAGGGGCGAAATCAGCCCCAGCATTTT; CDR3aa: CASRISRQGRNQPQHF; abundance: many; j_gene: TRBJ1-5; d_gene: TRBD1; v_gene: TRBV6-1
CDR3nt: TGTGCCAGCAGCGTAGCGCCCTCGGCGGGCAACTATGGCTACACCTTC; CDR3aa: CASSVAPSAGNYGYTF; abundance: many; j_gene: TRBJ1-2; d_gene: -; v_gene: TRBV9